This TCR beta chain emerged from a study of blood T cell repertoires in COVID-19. The method was immunoSEQ multiplex PCR; TCRdb's version includes in-frame clones alone and lacks a portion of them. This table holds hundreds of thousands of clones, 80% to 90% found once. Participants, about 18 to 100 years old, spanned 25 or so US areas. Participant-given clinical history determined each cohort assignment. Before being deemed recovered, Cohort 3 donors had two negative PCRs, clearance, or symptom resolution. V was shortened by 2 bases and J by 0 bases, with 10 bases between the two germline ends. Germline-derived CDR1 and CDR2 are LNHDA and SQIVND (reference sequence). CDR3 length: 15 residues.

This TCR was recovered from a man between 18 and 35 years old who had recovered from COVID-19. The sample consisted of PBMCs or T cells enriched from blood (not recorded which). The V and J genes are TRBV19 and TRBJ1-1; D is uncertain. The CDR3 loop is CASSIQVRMNTEAFF. CDR3 DNA: TGTGCCAGTAGTATACAGGTCCGCATGAACACTGAAGCTTTCTTT.